The rows below give T cell receptor beta chains drawn from one sample of a study of blood T cell repertoires in COVID-19. Profiling relied on immunoSEQ multiplex PCR, and the TCRdb table lists in-frame clones only, not all of them. The sample has 200,000 to 250,000 clones, about 88% seen once. Sequenced: peripheral blood. The receptor set was obtained from a woman in her sixties with acute or convalescent COVID-19. Each CDR3 is given with its conserved first and last residue.

v_gene: TRBV7-9
j_gene: TRBJ1-1
CDR3aa: CASTNRILNTEAFF

v_gene: TRBV29-1
j_gene: TRBJ2-5
CDR3aa: CSVGGKETQYF

v_gene: TRBV6-5
j_gene: TRBJ2-2
CDR3aa: CARSGTGVTGELFF

v_gene: TRBV20-1
j_gene: TRBJ1-2
CDR3aa: CSAPLGYGYTF

v_gene: TRBV15
j_gene: TRBJ1-3
CDR3aa: CATSRDPGSENTIYF

v_gene: TRBV25-1
j_gene: TRBJ1-5
CDR3aa: CASSEMGANQPQHF

v_gene: TRBV4-1
j_gene: TRBJ2-1
CDR3aa: CASSQWLAGESHNEQFF

v_gene: TRBV4-1
j_gene: TRBJ1-2
CDR3aa: CASSPSTGVYGYTF

v_gene: TRBV4-1
j_gene: TRBJ2-7
CDR3aa: CASSPLGLLEQYF

v_gene: TRBV4-1
j_gene: TRBJ1-1
CDR3aa: CASSNQQGAGTEAFF

v_gene: TRBV6-5
j_gene: TRBJ1-4
CDR3aa: CASSSGITNEKLFF

v_gene: TRBV19
j_gene: TRBJ2-7
CDR3aa: CASSPRESYEQYF

v_gene: TRBV5-5
j_gene: TRBJ1-1
CDR3aa: CASSLVTGLGNTEAFF

v_gene: TRBV4-2
j_gene: TRBJ2-3
CDR3aa: CASSRAGTSRNTDTQYF

v_gene: TRBV5-1
j_gene: TRBJ2-1
CDR3aa: CASSLAGYSYNEQFF

v_gene: TRBV19
j_gene: TRBJ1-5
CDR3aa: CASSMRENQPQHF

v_gene: TRBV12-3/TRBV12-4
j_gene: TRBJ2-1
CDR3aa: CASRLLHNEQFF

v_gene: TRBV2
j_gene: TRBJ2-3
CDR3aa: CASSPGLAGALDTQYF

v_gene: TRBV5-1
j_gene: TRBJ1-6
CDR3aa: CASSLASSGSNSPLHF

v_gene: TRBV5-1
j_gene: TRBJ2-7
CDR3aa: CASSSRGEREQYF

v_gene: TRBV5-1
j_gene: TRBJ2-5
CDR3aa: CASSWGGSETQYF

v_gene: TRBV5-1
j_gene: TRBJ2-1
CDR3aa: CASSLWSSGGALGEQFF

v_gene: TRBV7-6
j_gene: TRBJ2-1
CDR3aa: CASSLAAAGGGQRSYNEQFF

v_gene: TRBV9
j_gene: TRBJ1-4
CDR3aa: CASSRGGGTTNEKLFF